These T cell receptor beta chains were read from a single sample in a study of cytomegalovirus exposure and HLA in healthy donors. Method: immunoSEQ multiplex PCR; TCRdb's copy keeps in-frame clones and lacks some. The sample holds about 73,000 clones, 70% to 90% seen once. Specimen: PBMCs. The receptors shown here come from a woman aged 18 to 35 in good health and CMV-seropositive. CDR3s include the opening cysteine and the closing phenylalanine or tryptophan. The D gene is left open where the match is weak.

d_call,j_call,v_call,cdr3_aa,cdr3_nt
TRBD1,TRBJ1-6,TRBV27,CASSLGADRLYNSPLHF,TGTGCCAGCAGTTTGGGGGCGGACAGGCTCTATAATTCACCCCTCCACTTT
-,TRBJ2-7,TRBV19,CASSPGSSYEQYF,TGTGCCAGTAGCCCGGGATCATCCTACGAGCAGTACTTC
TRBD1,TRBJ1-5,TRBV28,CASRYGTGGFTSNQPQHF,TGTGCCAGCAGATACGGGACAGGGGGTTTCACTAGCAATCAGCCCCAGCATTTT
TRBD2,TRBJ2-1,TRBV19,CASSFVLAGNGNEQFF,TGTGCCAGTAGTTTCGTACTAGCGGGGAACGGGAATGAGCAGTTCTTC
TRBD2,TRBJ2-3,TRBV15,CATSSSVGGGRTRTDTQYF,TGTGCCACCAGCAGCTCTGTAGGAGGCGGGAGGACCCGTACAGATACGCAGTATTTT
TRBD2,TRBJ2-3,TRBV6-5,CASSSGLAVPTDTQYF,TGTGCCAGCAGTTCGGGACTAGCGGTACCCACAGATACGCAGTATTTT
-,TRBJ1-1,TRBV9,CASSVSLGSTEAFF,TGTGCCAGCAGCGTGTCACTAGGGAGCACTGAAGCTTTCTTT
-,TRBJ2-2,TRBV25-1,CASSERAGAGTGELFF,TGTGCCAGCAGTGAACGGGCAGGGGCGGGCACCGGGGAGCTGTTTTTT
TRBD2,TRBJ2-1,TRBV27,CASSLRGSGGSSYNEQFF,TGTGCCAGCAGTTTACGCGGTAGCGGGGGCAGCTCCTACAATGAGCAGTTCTTC
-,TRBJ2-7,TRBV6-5,CASRIPSGVGYEQYF,TGTGCCAGCAGGATCCCTTCAGGGGTCGGGTACGAGCAGTACTTC